This is a list of T cell receptor beta chains from one sample in a study of cytomegalovirus exposure and HLA in healthy donors. Assay: immunoSEQ multiplex PCR; the TCRdb copy retains only in-frame clones and omits some. The sample yields about 130,000 clones, roughly 84% seen once. The sequenced material came from PBMCs. These receptor sequences come from a girl aged 2-10 years in good health and CMV-seronegative. CDR3s include the opening cysteine and the closing phenylalanine or tryptophan. A D gene is named only where the DNA matches it firmly. Clone size is given for some rows only: seen once, a few or many times, or a class if the clone is expanded.

clone_size	v_call	j_call	d_call	cdr3_nt	cdr3_aa
-	TRBV14	TRBJ2-2	-	TGTGCCAGCAGCCAAGCGGGAACCGGGGAGCTGTTTTTT	CASSQAGTGELFF
-	TRBV5-1	TRBJ2-5	-	TGCGCCAGCAGCAGGGTTTCACCGGTGGAGGAGGGGGAGACCCAGTACTTC	CASSRVSPVEEGETQYF
few	TRBV5-6	TRBJ1-1	TRBD1	TGTGCCAGCAGCAAACAGGGGATGAACACTGAAGCTTTCTTT	CASSKQGMNTEAFF
-	TRBV6-5	TRBJ1-2	-	TGTGCCAGCAGAGAGGAAGGGCGGGAGAATGGCTACACCTTC	CASREEGRENGYTF
-	TRBV6-6	TRBJ2-7	-	TGTGCCAGCAGTTACCTCCCGAGGGCCTACGAGCAGTACTTC	CASSYLPRAYEQYF
-	TRBV7-3	TRBJ2-1	TRBD2	TGTGCCAGCAGCCCTAAGCTTACGGCGGGGGGGTTTTCCTACAATGAGCAGTTCTTC	CASSPKLTAGGFSYNEQFF
-	TRBV25-1	TRBJ2-1	TRBD2	TGTGCCAGCAGTGAACCTAGCGGGAGGGCCTTTTCCTACAATGAGCAGTTCTTC	CASSEPSGRAFSYNEQFF
-	TRBV5-5	TRBJ2-7	TRBD1	TGTGCCAGCAGCTTCGGGACAGGAGGAAACGAGCAGTACTTC	CASSFGTGGNEQYF
-	TRBV18	TRBJ2-7	-	TGTGCCAGCTCGCAGGACACAACCTACGAGCAGTACTTC	CASSQDTTYEQYF
-	TRBV4-2	TRBJ2-3	TRBD2	TGTGCCAGCAGCCAAGGTGGACTAGCGGGAGTCATAGATACGCAGTATTTT	CASSQGGLAGVIDTQYF
-	TRBV10-2	TRBJ2-3	-	TGCGCCAGCAGTTTGGGGCCGGGAGATACGCAGTATTTT	CASSLGPGDTQYF
-	TRBV7-2	TRBJ2-3	TRBD2	TGTGCCAGCAGCTTAGTCGCGGGGGGCACAGATACGCAGTATTTT	CASSLVAGGTDTQYF
-	TRBV29-1	TRBJ2-7	TRBD1	TGCAGCGTTCTTACAGGGGGCGAGCAGTACTTC	CSVLTGGEQYF
-	TRBV5-1	TRBJ2-7	-	TGCGCCAGCAGCTTGGGTGGGGGGGCCGTCGAGCAGTACTTC	CASSLGGGAVEQYF
-	TRBV9	TRBJ1-2	TRBD1	TGTGCCAGCGGTGGTTGGGACAGGGGGGAGCAAACGAACTATGGCTACACCTTC	CASGGWDRGEQTNYGYTF
-	TRBV27	TRBJ2-3	-	TGTGCCAGCAGTCACCAGGGTAACACAGATACGCAGTATTTT	CASSHQGNTDTQYF
-	TRBV15	TRBJ1-1	TRBD1	TGTGCCACCAGCAGGGAGGGACAGATCTTCACTGAAGCTTTCTTT	CATSREGQIFTEAFF
-	TRBV7-3	TRBJ2-1	TRBD2	TGTGCCAGCAGCTTCAGCGGGAGCTACAATGAGCAGTTCTTC	CASSFSGSYNEQFF
-	TRBV6-4	TRBJ2-7	TRBD2	TGTGCCAGCAGTGACTCGGCTAGCGGGACCAGCTCCTACGAGCAGTACTTC	CASSDSASGTSSYEQYF
-	TRBV28	TRBJ2-3	-	TGTGCCAGCAGCCGACTATTTTATCGCACAGATACGCAGTATTTT	CASSRLFYRTDTQYF
-	TRBV5-1	TRBJ2-5	TRBD1	TGCGCCAGCAGCCCAGGGGGACGGGAGACCCAGTACTTC	CASSPGGRETQYF
-	TRBV7-9	TRBJ2-7	TRBD2	TGTGCCAGCAGCCTAGCGGGAGGGCCCTCTTACGAGCAGTACTTC	CASSLAGGPSYEQYF
-	TRBV6-5	TRBJ2-5	TRBD1	TGTGCCAGCAGTTTCCGGGACAGAGAGACCCAGTACTTC	CASSFRDRETQYF
-	TRBV28	TRBJ1-5	-	TGTGCCAGCAGGGGCCCCTCGGGGAATCAGCCCCAGCATTTT	CASRGPSGNQPQHF
-	TRBV7-2	TRBJ2-7	TRBD1	TGTGCCAGCAGCCTGGGGACAGGGAGGACCTACGAGCAGTACTTC	CASSLGTGRTYEQYF
-	TRBV19	TRBJ2-1	-	TGTGCCAGTAGTTACAGGGACCCTGCGTCTGATGAGCAGTTCTTC	CASSYRDPASDEQFF
-	TRBV7-8	TRBJ1-5	TRBD1	TGTGCCAGCAGCTCAGGACAGGAAAATCAGCCCCAGCATTTT	CASSSGQENQPQHF
-	TRBV6-6	TRBJ2-2	-	TGTGCCAGCAGTCTCAAGGGGACCGGGGAGCTGTTTTTT	CASSLKGTGELFF
once	TRBV30	TRBJ1-5	-	TGTGCCTGGAGTATTGACAGACTCAATCAGCCCCAGCATTTT	CAWSIDRLNQPQHF
-	TRBV19	TRBJ2-7	-	TGTGCCAGTAGTATCAAAGGACTCCAGGCTGGCGAGCAGTACTTC	CASSIKGLQAGEQYF
-	TRBV19	TRBJ2-1	-	TGTGCCAGTAGCCGCGTGAGTTCCCCGCAGTTCTTC	CASSRVSSPQFF
-	TRBV7-9	TRBJ1-3	-	TGTGCCAGCAGCCGGGAAGCCCACACCATATATTTT	CASSREAHTIYF
-	TRBV29-1	TRBJ2-7	TRBD1	TGCAGCGTTGAAGCCGCCGACAGGGGCTACGAGCAGTACTTC	CSVEAADRGYEQYF
-	TRBV7-2	TRBJ1-2	TRBD1	TGTGCCAGCAGCTTGGCGGGACAGGGGGCTTATGGCTACACCTTC	CASSLAGQGAYGYTF
few	TRBV5-1	TRBJ2-7	TRBD1	TGCGCCAGCAGCTTGGGACAGGGTGGGTACGAGCAGTACTTC	CASSLGQGGYEQYF
-	TRBV28	TRBJ2-5	TRBD2	TGTGCCAGCAGTGATAGCGGGAAGAAATTAGAGACCCAGTACTTC	CASSDSGKKLETQYF
-	TRBV21-1	TRBJ2-3	-	TGTGCCAGCAGTCGGGGGACTAGCGGGAAAAGCACAGATACGCAGTATTTT	CASSRGTSGKSTDTQYF